Shown below are 28 T cell receptor beta chains from a single sample sequenced in a study of CD8 T cells in ankylosing spondylitis. General study results and limits: Roughly eight highly homologous variants formed a TCR beta motif that appeared characteristic of ankylosing spondylitis blood.

Their specific antigens are unknown. TCRdb recomputed calls from the 5' RACE reads with MiXCR, one row per CDR3 protein. This table has some 800,000 distinct CDR3 sequences, about 11% appearing once. Material for sequencing was blood, either unsorted or a sorted T cell fraction (not recorded which). These receptor sequences come from a male donor with ankylosing spondylitis.

This clonotype was observed a few times. CDR3 residues: CASSRGQFRQTQYF. The CDR3 nucleotides are TGTGCCAGCAGTAGAGGACAGTTCCGACAGACCCAGTACTTC. This chain links TRBV5-6 with TRBJ2-5, with D perhaps TRBD1 (6 bases). The V end was cut by 5 bases, the J end by 6 bases, with 17 bases between. The CDR3 has 14 residues. Germline CDR1 is SGHDT and CDR2 is YYEEEE.

A note on this clonotype: At one end, the junction sequence differs from germline, possibly due to a read error. The J gene is TRBJ1-5, the V gene TRBV20-1; 7 positions agree with TRBD1. The CDR3 extends over 12 amino acids. CDR1 is DFQATT and CDR2 is SNEGSKA in the germline V gene (reference sequence). In DNA form, the CDR3 reads TGCAGTGCCAGGACAGGAAATCAGACCCAGCATTTT. Amino acid sequence: CSARTGNQTQHF.

At least ten counts were recorded for this clonotype. The V gene is TRBV7-2, the J gene TRBJ2-5; a weak D match, TRBD2 (6 bases). Germline CDR1 is SGHTA and CDR2 is FQGNSA. Trimming stripped 5 bases from V and 5 bases from J, with 12 bases between. The CDR3 consists of 13 residues. The CDR3 sequence: CASSVVAAETQYF. The CDR3, as DNA: TGTGCCAGCAGCGTTGTAGCGGCCGAGACCCAGTACTTC.

This clonotype was recorded at least ten times. The chain carries TRBV10-3 and TRBJ1-1; 8 positions match TRBD1. From germline, CDR1 is ENHRY and CDR2 SYGVKD. Germline trimming cut 0 bases from V and 4 bases from J; bases unmatched to any gene: 4. The CDR3 spans 15 residues. CDR3 DNA sequence: TGTGCCATCAGTGAGTCACAGGGGGGGAGCACTGAAGCTTTCTTT. This gives the protein CAISESQGGSTEAFF.

The chain recombines TRBV6-1 with TRBJ2-7; no reliable D call. Germline CDR1 is MNHNS and CDR2 is SASEGT. The CDR3 length is 15 residues. Between the trimmed V and J ends, which lost 1 base and 0 bases, there was a span of 10 bases. CDR3 DNA: TGTGCCAGCAGTGAAGGGGGTTTTAGCTCCTACGAGCAGTACTTC. It encodes CASSEGGFSSYEQYF.

The chain is built from TRBV18 and TRBJ2-3, with D perhaps TRBD2 (5 bases). The CDR3 has 15 residues. V gave up 2 bases and J gave up 1 base, with 10 bases separating them. Germline V gives CDR1 KGHSH, CDR2 LQKENI. CDR3 sequence: CASSPSWRGTDTQYF. The CDR3 DNA reads TGTGCCAGCTCACCATCTTGGCGGGGCACAGATACGCAGTATTTT.

In this sample, this clonotype turned up a few times. CDR3 amino acids: CASSLKSGRNIQYF. As DNA, the CDR3 is TGTGCCAGCAGCTTAAAAAGCGGGAGAAACATTCAGTACTTC. The chain has TRBV7-2 and TRBJ2-4; 8 nucleotides align to TRBD2. V dropped 2 bases and J dropped 6; count of bases not matched to a gene: 3. Germline values: CDR1 SGHTA, CDR2 FQGNSA. The CDR3 contains 14 residues.

The J gene is TRBJ1-5, the V gene TRBV19; D ambiguous. Per the germline V gene, CDR1 is LNHDA and CDR2 is SQIVND (reference sequence). The V end lost 2 bases, the J end lost 4 bases, and 12 bases lay between the germline ends. The CDR3 runs to 15 residues. CDR3 DNA sequence: TGTGCCAGTAGTATATCAAGGTTGGGAAATCAGCCCCAGCATTTT. This encodes CASSISRLGNQPQHF.

This clonotype has ten or more counts. This rearrangement joins TRBV4-3 to TRBJ2-7; TRBD1 might be the D (5 bases). The germline CDR1 and CDR2 sequences are LGHNA and YSLEER. V was clipped by 1 base and J by 0 bases, with 13 bases between them. The CDR3 loop spans 16 amino acids. The CDR3 bases are TGCGCCAGCAGCCAAGTTGGACATTCCAACTCCTACGAGCAGTACTTC. This codes for CASSQVGHSNSYEQYF.

The rearrangement links TRBV5-1 to TRBJ2-5; D call uncertain. The V gene's germline CDR1 is SGHRS and CDR2 YFSETQ. The CDR3 is 13 residues long. The ends were cut back, 3 bases at V and 1 base at J, with 7 bases in the middle. CDR3: CASSSRTQETQYF. DNA for the CDR3: TGCGCCAGCAGCTCAAGGACCCAAGAGACCCAGTACTTC.

The table lists this clonotype with a few counts. The genes are TRBV6-2 or TRBV6-3 and TRBJ1-5, with 12 bases identical to TRBD1. Germline CDR1 MNHEY, CDR2 SVGEGT. V was pared by 6 bases and J by 1 base, with 10 bases of the junction left unmatched. This CDR3 is built from 18 residues. CDR3 nucleotide sequence: TGTGCCAGCAGCCCCGGGACAGGGGGCGGTCGGAGCAATCAGCCCCAGCATTTT. It yields the protein CASSPGTGGGRSNQPQHF.

A few counts support this clonotype. The J gene is TRBJ2-1, the V gene TRBV20-1, with TRBD2 identical over 11 bases. CDR1 and CDR2 (germline): DFQATT, SNEGSKA (reference sequence). V shed 3 bases, J shed 2 bases, and the junction held 3 bases outside the gene matches. The CDR3 spans 15 residues. CDR3 coding DNA: TGCAGTGCTAGGAGACTAGCGGGGACCTACAATGAGCAGTTCTTC. Translating it yields CSARRLAGTYNEQFF.

This clonotype appeared a few times. The chain carries TRBV20-1 and TRBJ2-7, with TRBD1 matching 9 bases. V lost 6 bases and J lost 4; bases outside the gene matches: 10. The V gene's germline CDR1 is DFQATT and CDR2 SNEGSKA (reference sequence). This CDR3 has 14 residues. The CDR3 protein is CSASADRGAYEQYF. The CDR3 nucleotides read TGCAGTGCCAGCGCGGACAGGGGTGCTTACGAGCAGTACTTC.

A few counts support this clonotype. The chain couples TRBV18 to TRBJ2-1; 8 bases map to TRBD2. V gave up 6 bases and J gave up 3 bases; unmatched junction bases: 7. Germline V gene data show CDR1 as KGHSH and CDR2 as LQKENI. This CDR3 region has 15 residues. The CDR3 nucleotides read TGTGCCAGCTCGCCCACTAGCGGAGACTACAATGAGCAGTTCTTC. It is translated as CASSPTSGDYNEQFF. The full variable domain, in which reference TRBV18 and TRBJ2-1 provide the parts outside the CDR3, is NAGVMQNPRHLVRRRGQEARLRCSPMKGHSHVYWYRQLPEEGLKFMVYLQKENIIDESGMPKERFSAEFPKEGPSILRIQQVVRGDSAAYFCASSPTSGDYNEQFFGPGTRLTVL.

This clonotype has more than one count but fewer than ten. This chain uses TRBV7-6 with TRBJ1-1, with D maybe TRBD1 (5 bases). Deletions cut 4 bases from V and 1 base from J, with 16 bases between. The CDR3 has 16 amino acids. The germline CDR1 and CDR2 sequences are SGHVS and FNYEAQ. The CDR3 region has the DNA TGTGCCAGCAGCTCCGTAACCGGGACGGAGAACACTGAAGCTTTCTTT. Translated, it gives CASSSVTGTENTEAFF.

Here the CDR3 reads CASSQLPGGNTGELFF. The CDR3 DNA is TGCGCCAGCAGCCAACTGCCGGGGGGGAACACCGGGGAGCTGTTTTTT. The chain uses TRBV4-3 and TRBJ2-2; TRBD2 agrees at 7 bases. The length of the CDR3 is 16 residues. Germline CDR1 reads LGHNA; CDR2 reads YSLEER. The V and J ends lost 2 bases and 1 base, in that order; junction bases with no gene match: 4.

The chain recombines TRBV20-1 with TRBJ1-5; D is perhaps TRBD1 (6 bases). CDR3 length: 17 residues. CDR1 is DFQATT, CDR2 SNEGSKA, per germline (reference sequence). V was pared by 3 bases and J by 2 bases, with 20 bases between. In DNA, the CDR3 is TGCAGTGCTAGGACAGGTGGACCTCGAGGGGGCAATCAGCCCCAGCATTTT. Translating gives CSARTGGPRGGNQPQHF.

In its sample, this clonotype was seen once. This may be a read error, as it is one base from a much larger clone. The V gene is TRBV20-1, the J gene TRBJ1-5; TRBD1 agrees at 8 bases. The CDR3 runs to 11 residues. Looked up from germline, CDR1 is DFQATT and CDR2 is SNEGSKA (reference sequence). CDR3 residues: CSATQGAPQQF. The DNA for the CDR3 is TGCAGTGCTACGCAGGGGGCGCCCCAGCAATTT.

The table lists this clonotype with a few counts. The chain links TRBV10-3 to TRBJ1-2, with 8 bases aligning to TRBD1. This CDR3 is 13 amino acids long. CDR1 and CDR2 from the germline V gene are ENHRY and SYGVKD. The V segment lost 6 bases and the J segment 4 bases; nucleotides outside the gene matches: 4. CDR3 region: CAISPDRGYGYTF. Here the CDR3 DNA reads TGTGCCATCAGCCCAGACAGGGGCTATGGCTACACCTTC.

This clonotype was counted at least ten times. The chain employs TRBV5-5 and TRBJ2-3; 9 bases fit TRBD1. This CDR3 contains 13 residues. CDR1 and CDR2 from the germline V gene are SGHKS and YYEKEE (reference sequence). Trimming took 4 bases from V and 10 from J; bases not matched to a gene: 7. The DNA for the CDR3 is TGTGCCAGCAGCCCAGCTACAGGGGGCTCGCAGTATTTT. Translated: CASSPATGGSQYF.

This clonotype showed up many times. The rearrangement uses TRBV12-3 or TRBV12-4 and TRBJ1-5; D may be TRBD1 (6 bases). CDR3 size: 14 residues. V was pared by 6 bases and J by 7 bases, with 16 bases between. CDR3 amino acids: CASRVRGRSQPQHF. The CDR3 DNA reads TGTGCCAGCAGGGTCAGGGGACGGAGCCAGCCCCAGCATTTT.

This clonotype was detected many times. V gene TRBV3-1 combines with J gene TRBJ2-1, with 11 bases aligning to TRBD2. Germline V gives CDR1 LGHDT, CDR2 YNNKEL (reference sequence). The CDR3 has 15 amino acids. The ends lost 4 bases at V and 6 bases at J; junction bases unmatched: 5. The CDR3 sequence is CASSPLAGGLNEQFF. The CDR3 region has the DNA TGTGCCAGCAGCCCTCTAGCGGGAGGCCTCAATGAGCAGTTCTTC.

On this clonotype: A read error may account for a junction end that differs from germline. The gene calls are TRBV4-3 and TRBJ1-1, with D unresolved. The CDR3 contains 8 residues. CDR1 and CDR2 from the germline V gene are LGHNA and YSLEER. This chain's CDR3 is CASSQVTF. Written as DNA, the CDR3 is TGCGCCAGCAGCCAAGTAACCTTT.

V gene TRBV5-1 combines with J gene TRBJ2-2; maybe TRBD2 (5 bases). The CDR3 totals 13 residues. Germline V gene lookup returns CDR1 SGHRS and CDR2 YFSETQ. Trimming removed 7 bases from V and 4 bases from J, with 11 bases in between. The CDR3, as DNA: TGCGCCAGCGTTCGGGGTTTCACCGGGGAGCTGTTTTTT. Translated: CASVRGFTGELFF.

This clonotype was seen ten or more times. The V and J genes are TRBV20-1 and TRBJ2-3, with unresolved D. CDR1 is DFQATT and CDR2 is SNEGSKA in the germline V gene (reference sequence). The V gene lost 1 base and the J gene lost 1 base, with 3 bases spanning the gap. This CDR3 has 12 residues. CDR3 bases: TGCAGTGCTAGAGCCCGCACAGATACGCAGTATTTT. Protein sequence: CSARARTDTQYF.

The chain carries TRBV18 and TRBJ2-5; a possible D gene is TRBD2 (5 bases). This CDR3 has 14 amino acids. The V gene's germline CDR1 is KGHSH and CDR2 LQKENI. V lost 6 bases and J lost 5, with 16 bases in between. The CDR3 protein is CASSPAGKRETQYF. The CDR3 DNA is TGTGCCAGCTCCCCAGCCGGCAAGCGGGAGACCCAGTACTTC. The variable domain in full, with the rest retrieved from reference TRBV18 and TRBJ2-5, is NAGVMQNPRHLVRRRGQEARLRCSPMKGHSHVYWYRQLPEEGLKFMVYLQKENIIDESGMPKERFSAEFPKEGPSILRIQQVVRGDSAAYFCASSPAGKRETQYFGPGTRLLVL.

This chain joins TRBV20-1 and TRBJ2-5, with D hard to call. The CDR3 runs to 11 residues. The ends were cut back, 2 bases at V and 5 bases at J, with 6 bases in the middle. CDR1 is DFQATT and CDR2 is SNEGSKA in the germline V gene (reference sequence). The CDR3 coding sequence is TGCAGTGCTAGATTTCGGGAGACCCAGTACTTC. Its translation is CSARFRETQYF.

This clonotype was observed a handful of times. The DNA for the CDR3 is TGTGCCATCAGTGACATGGACAGAGCTAACTATGGCTACACCTTC. Its translation: CAISDMDRANYGYTF. The chain recombines TRBV10-3 with TRBJ1-2; possibly TRBD1 for D (6 bases). Trimming cost V 3 bases and J 0 bases, with 11 bases left between them. This CDR3 is 15 amino acids long. The germline V gene has CDR1 ENHRY and CDR2 SYGVKD.